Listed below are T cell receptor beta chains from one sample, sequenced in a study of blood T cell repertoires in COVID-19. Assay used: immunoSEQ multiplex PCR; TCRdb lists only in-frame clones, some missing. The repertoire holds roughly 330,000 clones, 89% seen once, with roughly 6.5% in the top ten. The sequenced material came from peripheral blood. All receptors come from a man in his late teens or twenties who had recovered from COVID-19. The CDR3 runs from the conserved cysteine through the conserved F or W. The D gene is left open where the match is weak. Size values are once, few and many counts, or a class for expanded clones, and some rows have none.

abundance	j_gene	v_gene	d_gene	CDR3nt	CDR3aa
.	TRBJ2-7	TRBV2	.	TGTGCCAGCAGGGACGAGGGGGTCCCAAACGAGCAGTACTTC	CASRDEGVPNEQYF
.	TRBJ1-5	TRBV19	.	TGTGCCAGTAGTATCCTACACCAGGGTAGCAATCAGCCCCAGCATTTT	CASSILHQGSNQPQHF
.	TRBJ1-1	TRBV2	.	TGTGCCAGCAGTGTATACAGGATCCCCGATTATGGAGCTTTCTTT	CASSVYRIPDYGAFF
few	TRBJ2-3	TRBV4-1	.	TGCGCCAGCAGCCAAGATCCCTTACTAGGCGGCACAGATACGCAGTATTTT	CASSQDPLLGGTDTQYF
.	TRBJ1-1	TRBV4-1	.	TGCGCCAGCAGCCGCAGACCCGGGGTCGGGGGGAACACTGAAGCTTTCTTT	CASSRRPGVGGNTEAFF
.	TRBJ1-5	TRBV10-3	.	TGTGCCATCAGTGCCTCAGGGCTCGACCCCAATCAGCCCCAGCATTTT	CAISASGLDPNQPQHF
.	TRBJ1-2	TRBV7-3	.	TGTGCCAGCAGCTTAAACTGGGGAGGGGGGCCCTATGGCTACACCTTC	CASSLNWGGGPYGYTF
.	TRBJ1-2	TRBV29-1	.	TGCAGCGTTGAAGGGTTAATGTCTTCGGCTAACTATGGCTACACCTTC	CSVEGLMSSANYGYTF
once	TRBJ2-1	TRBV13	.	TGTGCCAGCAGCCCCCTGACACGTTCCTACAATGAGCAGTTCTTC	CASSPLTRSYNEQFF
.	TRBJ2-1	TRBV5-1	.	TGCGCCAGCAGCTTGGTCCCCTCAGGGCCCTACAATGAGCAGTTCTTC	CASSLVPSGPYNEQFF
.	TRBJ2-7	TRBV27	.	TGTGCCAGCACCCTCAGGTTAGGCGCGAACTACGAGCAGTACTTC	CASTLRLGANYEQYF
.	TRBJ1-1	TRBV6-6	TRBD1	TGTGCCAGCAGGGACAGGGGGGGGAACACTGAAGCTTTCTTT	CASRDRGGNTEAFF
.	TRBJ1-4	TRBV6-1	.	TGTGCCAGCAGTGATGGGACCCGATCGGGGGCTAATGAAAAACTGTTTTTT	CASSDGTRSGANEKLFF
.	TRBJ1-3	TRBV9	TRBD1	TGTGCCAGCAGCGTAGGACAGGGCTACTCTGGAAACACCATATATTTT	CASSVGQGYSGNTIYF
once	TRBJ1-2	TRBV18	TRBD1	TGTGCCAGCTCACCATATGGGGACAGGGACGTTCGGGGCTACACCTTC	CASSPYGDRDVRGYTF
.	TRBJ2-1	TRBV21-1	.	TGTGCCAGCAGCCTTACCCGACAGGAACCCCACAATGAGCAGTTCTTC	CASSLTRQEPHNEQFF
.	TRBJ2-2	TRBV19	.	TGTGCCAGTAGCAGAAGTGTCAACACCGGGGAGCTGTTTTTT	CASSRSVNTGELFF
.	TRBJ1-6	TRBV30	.	TGTGCCTGGAGGGCCCCGACAGCCACCTATAATTCACCCCTCCACTTT	CAWRAPTATYNSPLHF
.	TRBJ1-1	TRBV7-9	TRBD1	TGTGCCAGCACCATTCCCGGGACAGAGAACACTGAAGCTTTCTTT	CASTIPGTENTEAFF
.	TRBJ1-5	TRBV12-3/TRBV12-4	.	TGTGCCAGCAGTTTACGTGTGAATCAGCCCCAGCATTTT	CASSLRVNQPQHF
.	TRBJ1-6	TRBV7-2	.	TGTGCCAGCAGCTTAAGAACAGAAATCTATAATTCACCCCTCCACTTT	CASSLRTEIYNSPLHF
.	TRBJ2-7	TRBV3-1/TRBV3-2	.	TGTGCCAGCAGCCAAGAAGTGAACTTCTACGAGCAGTACTTC	CASSQEVNFYEQYF
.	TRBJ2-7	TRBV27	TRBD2	TGTGCCAGCAGAAAGCGGGAGGGCTCCTACGAGCAGTACTTC	CASRKREGSYEQYF
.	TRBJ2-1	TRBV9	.	TGTGCCAGCAGCGCCTACAGGGTTCCCTACAATGAGCAGTTCTTC	CASSAYRVPYNEQFF
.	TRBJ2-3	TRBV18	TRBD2	TGTGCCAGCTCACCGCGGGTCGTGACTAGCGGGGGGGGCACAGATACGCAGTATTTT	CASSPRVVTSGGGTDTQYF
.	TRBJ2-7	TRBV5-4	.	TGTGCCAGCAGCTGGGGCGTTGGGGTCGAGCAGTACTTC	CASSWGVGVEQYF
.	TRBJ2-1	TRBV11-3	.	TGTGCCAGCAGCGAGGGGGGGCTCCGTACCTACAATGAGCAGTTCTTC	CASSEGGLRTYNEQFF
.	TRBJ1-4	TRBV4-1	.	TGCGCCAGCAGCCAAGATTTGAGGCCAACTAATGAAAAACTGTTTTTT	CASSQDLRPTNEKLFF
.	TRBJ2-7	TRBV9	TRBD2	TGTGCCAGCAGCTCCCAAGCGGGAGGGCCTTACGAGCAGTACTTC	CASSSQAGGPYEQYF
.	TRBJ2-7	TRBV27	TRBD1	TGTGCCAGCAGTTTGACAGGGAGCTCCTACGAGCAGTACTTC	CASSLTGSSYEQYF